This T cell receptor beta chain was profiled in a study of siplizumab effects on memory and regulatory T cells. As concerns this clone: Its antigen is unknown.

Study outcomes and limitations: Controls showed an average of around 26% Treg-derived mappable alloreactive CD4+ clones, while siplizumab showed about 69%.

Assay used: immunoSEQ multiplex PCR; TCRdb lists only in-frame clones, some missing. The data hold approximately 110,000 clones, with 93% observed a single time. The source is a human donor in good health. Sequenced sample: CD4+ T cells sorted from blood.

CDR3 in amino acids: CASRGPRGDTEAFF. CDR3 DNA: TGTGCCAGCAGGGGCCCCAGGGGGGACACTGAAGCTTTCTTT. The V gene is TRBV2, the J gene TRBJ1-1, with 7 bases matching TRBD1. V lost 6 bases to trimming and J lost 3 bases; unmatched junction nucleotides: 7. CDR3 size: 14 residues. The germline CDR1 and CDR2 sequences are SNHLY and FYNNEI.